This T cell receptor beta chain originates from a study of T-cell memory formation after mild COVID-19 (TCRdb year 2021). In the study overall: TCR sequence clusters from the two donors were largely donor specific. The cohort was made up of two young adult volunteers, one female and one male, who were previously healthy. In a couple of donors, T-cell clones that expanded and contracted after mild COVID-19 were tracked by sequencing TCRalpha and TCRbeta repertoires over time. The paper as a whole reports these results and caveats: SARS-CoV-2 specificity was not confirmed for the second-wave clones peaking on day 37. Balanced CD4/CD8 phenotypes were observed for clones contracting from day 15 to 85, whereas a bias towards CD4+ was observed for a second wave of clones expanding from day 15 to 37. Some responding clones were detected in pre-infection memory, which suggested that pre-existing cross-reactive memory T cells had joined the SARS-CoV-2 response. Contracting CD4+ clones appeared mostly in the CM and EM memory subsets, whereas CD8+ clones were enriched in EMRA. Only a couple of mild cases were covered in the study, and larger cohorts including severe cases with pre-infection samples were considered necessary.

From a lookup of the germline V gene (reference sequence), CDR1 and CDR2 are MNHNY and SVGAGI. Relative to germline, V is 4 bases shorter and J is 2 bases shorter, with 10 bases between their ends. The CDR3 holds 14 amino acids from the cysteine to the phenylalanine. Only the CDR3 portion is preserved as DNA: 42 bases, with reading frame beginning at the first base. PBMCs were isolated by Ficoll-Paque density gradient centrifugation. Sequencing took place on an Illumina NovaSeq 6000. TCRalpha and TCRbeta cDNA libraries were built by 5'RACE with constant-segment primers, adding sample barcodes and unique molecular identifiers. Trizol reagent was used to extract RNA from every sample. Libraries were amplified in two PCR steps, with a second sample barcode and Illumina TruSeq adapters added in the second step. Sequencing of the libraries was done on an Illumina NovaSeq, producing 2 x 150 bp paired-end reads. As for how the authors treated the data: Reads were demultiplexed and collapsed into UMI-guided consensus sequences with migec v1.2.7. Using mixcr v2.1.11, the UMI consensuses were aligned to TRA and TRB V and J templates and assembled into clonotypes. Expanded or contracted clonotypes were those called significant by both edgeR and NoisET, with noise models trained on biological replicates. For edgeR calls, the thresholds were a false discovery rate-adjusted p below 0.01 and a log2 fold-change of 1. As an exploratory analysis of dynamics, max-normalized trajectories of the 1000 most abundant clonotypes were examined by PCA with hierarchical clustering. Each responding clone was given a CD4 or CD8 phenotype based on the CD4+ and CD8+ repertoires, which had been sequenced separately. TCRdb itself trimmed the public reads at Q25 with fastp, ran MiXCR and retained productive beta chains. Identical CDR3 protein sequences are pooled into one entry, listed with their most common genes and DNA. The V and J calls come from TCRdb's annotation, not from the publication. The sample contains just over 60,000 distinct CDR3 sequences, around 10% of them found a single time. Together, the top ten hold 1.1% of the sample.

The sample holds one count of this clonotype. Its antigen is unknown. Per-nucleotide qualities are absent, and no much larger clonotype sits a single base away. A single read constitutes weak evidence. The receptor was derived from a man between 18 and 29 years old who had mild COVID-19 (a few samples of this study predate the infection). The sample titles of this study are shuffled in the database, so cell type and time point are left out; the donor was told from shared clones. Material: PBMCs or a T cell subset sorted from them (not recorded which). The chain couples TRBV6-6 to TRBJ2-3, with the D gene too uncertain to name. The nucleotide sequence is TGTGCCAGCAGTTTCGAAATCGCCACAGATACGCAGTATTTT. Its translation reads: CASSFEIATDTQYF.